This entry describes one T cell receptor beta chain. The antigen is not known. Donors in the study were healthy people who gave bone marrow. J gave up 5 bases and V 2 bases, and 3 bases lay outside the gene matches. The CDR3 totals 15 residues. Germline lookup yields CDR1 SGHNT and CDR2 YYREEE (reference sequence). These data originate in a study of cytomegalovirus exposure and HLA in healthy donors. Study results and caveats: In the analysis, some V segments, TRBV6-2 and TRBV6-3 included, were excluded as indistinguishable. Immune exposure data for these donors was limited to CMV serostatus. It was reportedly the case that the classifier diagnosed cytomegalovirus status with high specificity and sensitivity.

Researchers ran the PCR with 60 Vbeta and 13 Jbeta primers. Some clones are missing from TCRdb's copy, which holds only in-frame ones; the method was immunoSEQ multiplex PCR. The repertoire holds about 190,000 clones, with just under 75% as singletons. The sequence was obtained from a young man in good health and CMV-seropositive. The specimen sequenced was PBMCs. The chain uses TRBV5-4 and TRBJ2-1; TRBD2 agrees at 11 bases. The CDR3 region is CASSFGTSGNNEQFF. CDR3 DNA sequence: TGTGCCAGCAGCTTCGGGACTAGCGGTAACAATGAGCAGTTCTTC.